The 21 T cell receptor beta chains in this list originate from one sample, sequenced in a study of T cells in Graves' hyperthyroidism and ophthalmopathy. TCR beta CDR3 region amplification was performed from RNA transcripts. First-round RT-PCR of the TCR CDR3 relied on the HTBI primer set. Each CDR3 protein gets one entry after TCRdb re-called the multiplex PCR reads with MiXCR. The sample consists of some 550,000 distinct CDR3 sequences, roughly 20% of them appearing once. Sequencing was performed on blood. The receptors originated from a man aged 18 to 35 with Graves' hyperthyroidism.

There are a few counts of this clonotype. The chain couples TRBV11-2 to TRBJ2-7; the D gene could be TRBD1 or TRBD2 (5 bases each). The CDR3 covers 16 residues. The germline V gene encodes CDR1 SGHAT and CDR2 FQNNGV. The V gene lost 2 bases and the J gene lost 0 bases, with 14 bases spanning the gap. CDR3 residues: CASSLLGTVSSYEQYF. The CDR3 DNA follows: TGTGCCAGCAGCTTACTCGGGACGGTCAGCTCCTACGAGCAGTACTTC.

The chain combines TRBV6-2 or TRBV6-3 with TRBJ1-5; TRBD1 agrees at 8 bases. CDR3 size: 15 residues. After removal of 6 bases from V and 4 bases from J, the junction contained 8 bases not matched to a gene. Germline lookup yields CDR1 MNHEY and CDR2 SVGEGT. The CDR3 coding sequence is TGTGCCAGCAGGCAAATGACAGGGGTTAATCAGCCCCAGCATTTT. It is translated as CASRQMTGVNQPQHF.

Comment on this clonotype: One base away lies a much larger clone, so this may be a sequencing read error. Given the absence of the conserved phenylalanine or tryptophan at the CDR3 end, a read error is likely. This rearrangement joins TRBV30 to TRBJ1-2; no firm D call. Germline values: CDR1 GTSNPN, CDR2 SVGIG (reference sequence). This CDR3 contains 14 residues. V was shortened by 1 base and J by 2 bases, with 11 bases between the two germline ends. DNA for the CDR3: TGTGCCTGGAGTGCCCCGGACGGAAACTATGGCTACACCCTC. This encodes CAWSAPDGNYGYTL.

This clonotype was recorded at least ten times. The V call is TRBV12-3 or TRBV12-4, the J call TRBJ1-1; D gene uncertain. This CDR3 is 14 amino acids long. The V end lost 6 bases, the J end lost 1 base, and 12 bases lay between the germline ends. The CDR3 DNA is TGTGCCAGCAGCAGTTCAATTCGGAACACTGAAGCTTTCTTT. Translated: CASSSSIRNTEAFF.

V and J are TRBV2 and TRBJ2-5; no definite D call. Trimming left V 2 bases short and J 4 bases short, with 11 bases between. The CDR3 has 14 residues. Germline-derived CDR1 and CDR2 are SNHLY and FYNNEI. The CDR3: CASSENTHRETQYF. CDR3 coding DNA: TGTGCCAGCAGTGAAAACACTCATAGAGAGACCCAGTACTTC. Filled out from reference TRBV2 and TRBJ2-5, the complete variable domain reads EPEVTQTPSHQVTQMGQEVILRCVPISNHLYFYWYRQILGQKVEFLVSFYNNEISEKSEIFDDQFSVERPDGSNFTLKIRSTKLEDSAMYFCASSENTHRETQYFGPGTRLLVL.

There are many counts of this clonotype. The chain's CDR3 is CASSPRIGTENQETQYF. CDR3 in DNA: TGTGCCAGCTCACCCCGAATCGGGACGGAGAATCAAGAGACCCAGTACTTC. This chain uses TRBV18 with TRBJ2-5, with D perhaps assigned TRBD1 or TRBD2 (5 bases each). V was trimmed by 3 bases and J by 2 bases, leaving 19 bases between them. Per germline, CDR1 KGHSH and CDR2 LQKENI. The CDR3 contains 17 residues.

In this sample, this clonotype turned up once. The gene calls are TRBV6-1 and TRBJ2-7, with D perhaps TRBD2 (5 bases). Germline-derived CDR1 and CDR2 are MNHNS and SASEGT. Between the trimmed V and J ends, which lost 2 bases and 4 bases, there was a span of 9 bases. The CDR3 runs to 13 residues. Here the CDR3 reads CASSETRVYEQYF. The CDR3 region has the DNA TGTGCCAGCAGTGAAACGCGGGTGTACGAGCAGTACTTC.

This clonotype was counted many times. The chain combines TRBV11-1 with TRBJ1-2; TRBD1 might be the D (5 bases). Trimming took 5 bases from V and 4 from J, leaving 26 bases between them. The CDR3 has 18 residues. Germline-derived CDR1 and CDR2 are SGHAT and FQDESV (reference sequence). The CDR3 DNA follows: TGTGCCAGCAGCCCAGATTCAGGGCAGTCAGGATATGGCTATGGCTACACCTTC. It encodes CASSPDSGQSGYGYGYTF.

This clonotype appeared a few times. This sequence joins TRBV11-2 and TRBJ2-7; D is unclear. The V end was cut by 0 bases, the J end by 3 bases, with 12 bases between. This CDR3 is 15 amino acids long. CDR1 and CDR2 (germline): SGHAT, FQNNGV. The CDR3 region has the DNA TGTGCCAGCAGCTTAGAAGCCGAATCTTACTACGAGCAGTACTTC. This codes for CASSLEAESYYEQYF.

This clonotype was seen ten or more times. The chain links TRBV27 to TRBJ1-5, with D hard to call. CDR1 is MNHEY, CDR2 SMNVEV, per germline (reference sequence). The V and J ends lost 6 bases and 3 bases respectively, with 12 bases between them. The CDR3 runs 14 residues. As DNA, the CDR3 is TGTGCCAGCAGATCCTATAATTTCAATCAGCCCCAGCATTTT. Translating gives CASRSYNFNQPQHF.

This CDR3 is CASSEVCRETEAFF. The CDR3 DNA is TGTGCCAGCAGTGAAGTGTGCCGAGAGACTGAAGCTTTCTTT. J is TRBJ1-1 and V is TRBV6-1; D not resolved. The V and J ends lost 1 base and 5 bases respectively, with 11 bases between them. The CDR3 is made up of 14 amino acids. Per the germline V gene, CDR1 is MNHNS and CDR2 is SASEGT.

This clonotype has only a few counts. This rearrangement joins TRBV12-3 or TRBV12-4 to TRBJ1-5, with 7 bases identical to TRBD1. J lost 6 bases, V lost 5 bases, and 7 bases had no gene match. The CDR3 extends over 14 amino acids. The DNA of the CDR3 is TGTGCCAGCAGTCGGGACAGAACCAGTCAGCCCCAGCATTTT. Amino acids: CASSRDRTSQPQHF.

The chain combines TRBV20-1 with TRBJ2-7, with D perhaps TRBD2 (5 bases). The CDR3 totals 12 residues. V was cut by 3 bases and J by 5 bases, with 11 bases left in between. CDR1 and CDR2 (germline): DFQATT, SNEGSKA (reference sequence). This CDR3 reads CSASGIGDEQYF. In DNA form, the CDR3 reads TGCAGTGCTAGCGGGATCGGGGACGAGCAGTACTTC.

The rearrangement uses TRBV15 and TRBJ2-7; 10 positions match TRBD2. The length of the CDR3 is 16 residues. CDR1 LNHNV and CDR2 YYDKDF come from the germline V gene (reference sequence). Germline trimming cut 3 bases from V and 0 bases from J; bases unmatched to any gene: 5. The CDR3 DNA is TGTGCCACCAGCAGGGCACTAGCGGGAAGCTCCTACGAGCAGTACTTC. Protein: CATSRALAGSSYEQYF.

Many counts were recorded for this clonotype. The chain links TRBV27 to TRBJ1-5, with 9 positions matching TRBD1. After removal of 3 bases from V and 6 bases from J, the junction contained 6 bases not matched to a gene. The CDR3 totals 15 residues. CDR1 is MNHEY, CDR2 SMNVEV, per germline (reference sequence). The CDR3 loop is CASSFGQGYGQPQHF. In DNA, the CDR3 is TGTGCCAGCAGTTTCGGACAGGGGTACGGTCAGCCCCAGCATTTT.

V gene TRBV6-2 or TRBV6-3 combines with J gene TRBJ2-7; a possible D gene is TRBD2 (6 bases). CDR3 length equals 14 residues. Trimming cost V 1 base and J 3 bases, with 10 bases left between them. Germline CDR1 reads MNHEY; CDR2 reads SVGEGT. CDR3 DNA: TGTGCCAGCAGTTACTTTGGGGGACTCTACGAGCAGTACTTC. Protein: CASSYFGGLYEQYF.

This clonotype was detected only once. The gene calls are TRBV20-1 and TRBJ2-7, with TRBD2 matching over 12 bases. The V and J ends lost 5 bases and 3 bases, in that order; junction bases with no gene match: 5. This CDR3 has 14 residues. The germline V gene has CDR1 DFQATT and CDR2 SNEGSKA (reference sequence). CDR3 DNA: TGCAGTGCTTCCGGACTAGCGGGGATCTACGAGCAGTACTTC. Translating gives CSASGLAGIYEQYF.

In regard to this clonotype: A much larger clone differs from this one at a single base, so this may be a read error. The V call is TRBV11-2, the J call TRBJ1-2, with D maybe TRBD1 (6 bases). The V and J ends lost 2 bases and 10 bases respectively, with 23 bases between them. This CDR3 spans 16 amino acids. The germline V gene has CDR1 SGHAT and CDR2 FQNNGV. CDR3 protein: CASSLSIWGGAEVYTF. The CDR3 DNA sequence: TGTGCCAGCAGCTTAAGTATTTGGGGGGGCGCGGAGGTCTACACCTTC.

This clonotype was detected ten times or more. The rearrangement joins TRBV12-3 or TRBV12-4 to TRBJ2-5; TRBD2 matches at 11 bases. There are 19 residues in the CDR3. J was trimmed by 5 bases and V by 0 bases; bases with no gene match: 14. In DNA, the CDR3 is TGTGCCAGCAGTTTAGCTCCCGAGTGGGCTAGCGGGGGGCTGGAGACCCAGTACTTC. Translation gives CASSLAPEWASGGLETQYF.

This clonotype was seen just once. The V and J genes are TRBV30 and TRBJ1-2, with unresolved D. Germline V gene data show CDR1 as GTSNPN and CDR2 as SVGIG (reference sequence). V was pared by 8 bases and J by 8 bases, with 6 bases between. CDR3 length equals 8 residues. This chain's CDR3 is CALWGYTF. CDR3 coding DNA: TGTGCCCTGTGGGGCTACACCTTC.

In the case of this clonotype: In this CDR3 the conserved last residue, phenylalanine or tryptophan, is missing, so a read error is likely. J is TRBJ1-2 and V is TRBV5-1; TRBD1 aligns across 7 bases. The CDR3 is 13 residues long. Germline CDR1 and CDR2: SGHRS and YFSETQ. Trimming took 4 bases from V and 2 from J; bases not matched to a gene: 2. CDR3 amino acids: CASSEGQNYGYTY. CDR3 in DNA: TGCGCCAGCAGCGAGGGACAGAACTATGGCTACACCTAC.